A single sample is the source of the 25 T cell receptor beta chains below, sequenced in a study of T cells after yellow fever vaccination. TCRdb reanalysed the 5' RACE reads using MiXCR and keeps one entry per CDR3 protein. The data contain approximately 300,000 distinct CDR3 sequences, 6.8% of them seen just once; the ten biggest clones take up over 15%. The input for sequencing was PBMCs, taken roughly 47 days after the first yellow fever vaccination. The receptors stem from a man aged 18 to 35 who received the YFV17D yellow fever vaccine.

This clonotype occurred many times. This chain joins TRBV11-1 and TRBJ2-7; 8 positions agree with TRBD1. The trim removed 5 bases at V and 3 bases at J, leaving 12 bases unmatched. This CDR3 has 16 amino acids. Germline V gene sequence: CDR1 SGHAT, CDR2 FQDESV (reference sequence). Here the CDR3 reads CASSTPPAGGFYEQYF. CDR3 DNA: TGTGCCAGCAGCACACCCCCGGCAGGGGGCTTCTACGAGCAGTACTTC. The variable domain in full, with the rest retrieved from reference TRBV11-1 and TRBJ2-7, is EAEVAQSPRYKITEKSQAVAFWCDPISGHATLYWYRQILGQGPELLVQFQDESVVDDSQLPKDRFSAERLKGVDSTLKIQPAELGDSAMYLCASSTPPAGGFYEQYFGPGTRLTVT.

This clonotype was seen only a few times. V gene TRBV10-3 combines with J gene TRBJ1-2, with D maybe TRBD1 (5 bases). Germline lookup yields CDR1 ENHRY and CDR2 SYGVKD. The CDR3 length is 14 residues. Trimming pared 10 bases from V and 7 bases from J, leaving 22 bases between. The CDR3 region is CATIDSGTIRGYTF. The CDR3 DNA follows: TGTGCCACCATAGATTCCGGGACGATCCGTGGCTACACCTTC.

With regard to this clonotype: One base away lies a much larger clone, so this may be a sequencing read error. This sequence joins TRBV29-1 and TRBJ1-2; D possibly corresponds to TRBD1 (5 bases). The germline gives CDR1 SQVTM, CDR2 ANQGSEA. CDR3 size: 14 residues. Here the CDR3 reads CSVKGTLPNYGFTF. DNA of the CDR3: TGCAGCGTTAAAGGGACTTTGCCTAACTATGGCTTCACCTTC.

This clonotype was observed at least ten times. DNA of the CDR3: TGTGCCACCAGTGATACCCCAGAGGAGAAGCCCCAGCATTTT. This encodes CATSDTPEEKPQHF. The chain employs TRBV24-1 and TRBJ1-5; D not certain. The ends were cut back, 3 bases at V and 8 bases at J, with 13 bases in the middle. This CDR3 contains 14 residues. The V gene's germline CDR1 is KGHDR and CDR2 SFDVKD.

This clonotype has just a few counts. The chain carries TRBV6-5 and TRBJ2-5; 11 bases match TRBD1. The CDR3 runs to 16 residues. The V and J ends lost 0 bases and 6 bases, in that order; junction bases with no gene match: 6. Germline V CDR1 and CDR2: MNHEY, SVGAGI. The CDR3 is CASSYSRDRGGQTQYF. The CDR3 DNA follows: TGTGCCAGCAGTTACTCGAGGGACAGGGGGGGACAGACCCAGTACTTC.

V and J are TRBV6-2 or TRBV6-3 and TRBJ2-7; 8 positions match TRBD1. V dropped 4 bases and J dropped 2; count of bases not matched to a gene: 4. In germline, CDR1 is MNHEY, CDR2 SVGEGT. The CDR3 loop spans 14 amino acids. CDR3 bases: TGTGCCAGCAGTTCACTGGGACAGGCCTACGAGCAGTACTTC. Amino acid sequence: CASSSLGQAYEQYF.

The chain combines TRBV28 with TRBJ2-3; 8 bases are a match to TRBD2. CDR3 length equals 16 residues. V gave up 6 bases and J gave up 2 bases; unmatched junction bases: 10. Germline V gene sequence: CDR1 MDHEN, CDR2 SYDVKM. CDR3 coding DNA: TGTGCCAGCAGAGAGATAGCGGGGACGATCACAGATACGCAGTATTTT. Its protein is CASREIAGTITDTQYF.

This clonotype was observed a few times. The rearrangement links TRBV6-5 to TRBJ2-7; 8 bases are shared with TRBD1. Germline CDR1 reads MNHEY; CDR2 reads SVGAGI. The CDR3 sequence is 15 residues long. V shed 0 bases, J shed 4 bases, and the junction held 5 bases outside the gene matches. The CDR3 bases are TGTGCCAGCAGTTACTCCCTGCAGGGGGCGTACGAGCAGTACTTC. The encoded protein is CASSYSLQGAYEQYF.

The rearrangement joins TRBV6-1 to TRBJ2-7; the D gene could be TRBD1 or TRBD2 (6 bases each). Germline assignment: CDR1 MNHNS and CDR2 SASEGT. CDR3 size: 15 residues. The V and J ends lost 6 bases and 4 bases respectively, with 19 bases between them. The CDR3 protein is CASSELGGPSYEQYF. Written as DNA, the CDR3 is TGTGCCAGCAGCGAGCTTGGGGGGCCCTCTTACGAGCAGTACTTC.

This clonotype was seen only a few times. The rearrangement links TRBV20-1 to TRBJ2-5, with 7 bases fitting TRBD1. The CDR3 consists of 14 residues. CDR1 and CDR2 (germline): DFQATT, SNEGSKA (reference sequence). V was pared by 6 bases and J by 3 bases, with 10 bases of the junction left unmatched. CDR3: CSALDLGTEETQYF. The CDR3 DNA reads TGCAGTGCCCTGGATCTAGGGACAGAAGAGACCCAGTACTTC.

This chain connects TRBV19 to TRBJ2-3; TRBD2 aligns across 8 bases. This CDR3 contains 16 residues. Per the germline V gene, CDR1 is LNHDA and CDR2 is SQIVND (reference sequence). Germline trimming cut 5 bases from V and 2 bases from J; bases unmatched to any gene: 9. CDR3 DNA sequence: TGTGCCAGTAGTTTGTACTGGCGGGGGGTCACAGATACGCAGTATTTT. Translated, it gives CASSLYWRGVTDTQYF.

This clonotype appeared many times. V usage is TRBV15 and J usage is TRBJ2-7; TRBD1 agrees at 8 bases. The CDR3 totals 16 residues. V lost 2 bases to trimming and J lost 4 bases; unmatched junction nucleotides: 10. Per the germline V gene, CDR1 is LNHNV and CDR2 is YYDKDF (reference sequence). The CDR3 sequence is CATSRRGRTGQYEQYF. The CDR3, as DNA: TGTGCCACCAGCAGAAGGGGTAGGACAGGGCAATACGAGCAGTACTTC.

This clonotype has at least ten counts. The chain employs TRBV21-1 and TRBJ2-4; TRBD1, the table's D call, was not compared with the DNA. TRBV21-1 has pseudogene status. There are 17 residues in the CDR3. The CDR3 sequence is CASSKAGRAGAKNIQYF. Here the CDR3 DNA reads TGTGCCAGCAGCAAAGCGGGCCGGGCCGGAGCCAAAAACATTCAGTACTTC.

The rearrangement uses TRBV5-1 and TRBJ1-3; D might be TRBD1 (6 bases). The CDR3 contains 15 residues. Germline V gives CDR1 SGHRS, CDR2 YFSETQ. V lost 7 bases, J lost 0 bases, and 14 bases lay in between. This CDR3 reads CASGEQGNSGNTIYF. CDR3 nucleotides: TGCGCCAGCGGGGAACAGGGAAACTCTGGAAACACCATATATTTT.

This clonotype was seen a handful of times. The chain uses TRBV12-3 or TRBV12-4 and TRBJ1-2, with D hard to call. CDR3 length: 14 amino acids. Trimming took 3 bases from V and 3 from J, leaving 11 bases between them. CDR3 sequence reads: CASSLGFAYYGYTF. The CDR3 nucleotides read TGTGCCAGCAGTTTGGGGTTCGCCTACTATGGCTACACCTTC.

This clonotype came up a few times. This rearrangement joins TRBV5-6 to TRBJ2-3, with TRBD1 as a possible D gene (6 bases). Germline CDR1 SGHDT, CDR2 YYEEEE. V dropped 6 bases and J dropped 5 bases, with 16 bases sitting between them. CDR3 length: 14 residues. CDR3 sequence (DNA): TGTGCCAGCATGGGTTGGGGGCATGAAGATACGCAGTATTTT. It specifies CASMGWGHEDTQYF.

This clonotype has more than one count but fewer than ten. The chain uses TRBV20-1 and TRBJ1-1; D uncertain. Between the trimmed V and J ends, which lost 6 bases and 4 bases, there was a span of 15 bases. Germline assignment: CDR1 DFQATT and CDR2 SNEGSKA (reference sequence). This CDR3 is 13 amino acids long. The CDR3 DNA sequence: TGCAGTGCCGGGGAGGGTTGGGGCACTGAAGCTTTCTTT. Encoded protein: CSAGEGWGTEAFF.

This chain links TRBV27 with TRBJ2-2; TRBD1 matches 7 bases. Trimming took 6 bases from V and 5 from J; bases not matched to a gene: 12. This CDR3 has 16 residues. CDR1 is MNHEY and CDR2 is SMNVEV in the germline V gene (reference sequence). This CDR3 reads CASSFTSGQPTGELFF. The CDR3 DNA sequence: TGTGCCAGCAGCTTCACATCGGGACAGCCAACCGGGGAGCTGTTTTTT.

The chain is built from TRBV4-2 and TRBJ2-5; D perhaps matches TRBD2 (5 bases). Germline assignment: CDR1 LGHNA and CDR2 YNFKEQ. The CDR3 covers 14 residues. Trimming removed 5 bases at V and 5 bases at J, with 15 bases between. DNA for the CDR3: TGTGCCAGCAGCTCTCAAGGGCCGGGGGAGACCCAGTACTTC. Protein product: CASSSQGPGETQYF.

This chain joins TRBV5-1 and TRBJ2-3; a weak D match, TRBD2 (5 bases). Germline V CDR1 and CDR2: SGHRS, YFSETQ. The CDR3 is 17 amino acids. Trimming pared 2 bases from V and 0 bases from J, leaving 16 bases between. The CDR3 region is CASSLGPGVLSTDTQYF. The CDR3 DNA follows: TGCGCCAGCAGCTTAGGACCCGGGGTCCTTAGCACAGATACGCAGTATTTT.

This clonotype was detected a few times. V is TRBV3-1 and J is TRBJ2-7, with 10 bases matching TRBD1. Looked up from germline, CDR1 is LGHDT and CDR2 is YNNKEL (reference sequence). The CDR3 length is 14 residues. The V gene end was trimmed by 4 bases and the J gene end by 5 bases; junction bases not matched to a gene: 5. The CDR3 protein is CASSPGTGENEQYV. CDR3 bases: TGTGCCAGCAGCCCCGGGACAGGGGAAAACGAGCAGTACGTC.

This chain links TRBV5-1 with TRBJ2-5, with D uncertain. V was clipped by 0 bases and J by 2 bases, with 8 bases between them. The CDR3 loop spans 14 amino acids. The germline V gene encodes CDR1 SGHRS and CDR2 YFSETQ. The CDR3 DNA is TGCGCCAGCAGCTTGGTGCCCCTTCAAGAGACCCAGTACTTC. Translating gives CASSLVPLQETQYF. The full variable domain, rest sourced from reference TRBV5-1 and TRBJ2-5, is KAGVTQTPRYLIKTRGQQVTLSCSPISGHRSVSWYQQTPGQGLQFLFEYFSETQRNKGNFPGRFSGRQFSNSRSEMNVSTLELGDSALYLCASSLVPLQETQYFGPGTRLLVL.

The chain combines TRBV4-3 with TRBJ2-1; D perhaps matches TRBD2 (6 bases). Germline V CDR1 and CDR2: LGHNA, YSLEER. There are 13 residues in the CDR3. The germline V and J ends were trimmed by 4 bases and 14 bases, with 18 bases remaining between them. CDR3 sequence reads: CASSPQGGNQKFF. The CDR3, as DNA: TGCGCCAGCAGCCCCCAGGGAGGTAATCAGAAGTTCTTC.

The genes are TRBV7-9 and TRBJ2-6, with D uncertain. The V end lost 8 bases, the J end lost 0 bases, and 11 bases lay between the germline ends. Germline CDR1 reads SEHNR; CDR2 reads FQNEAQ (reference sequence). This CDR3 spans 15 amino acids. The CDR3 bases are TGTGCCAGCGGTCGATTGGGCTCTGGGGCCAACGTCCTGACTTTC. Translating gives CASGRLGSGANVLTF.

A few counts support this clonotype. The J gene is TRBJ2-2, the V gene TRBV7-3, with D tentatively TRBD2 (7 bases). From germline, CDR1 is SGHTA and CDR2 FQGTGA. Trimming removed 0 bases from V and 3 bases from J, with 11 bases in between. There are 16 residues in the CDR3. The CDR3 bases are TGTGCCAGCAGCTTAACGGGGGGGCCGTACACCGGGGAGCTGTTTTTT. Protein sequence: CASSLTGGPYTGELFF.